The following is a TCR beta chain sequence with its context. Its antigen specificity is not known. A much larger clone lies one base from this, so it may be a read error. This record belongs to a study of molecular identifiers for immune sequencing clone quantification (dated by TCRdb to 2017 to 2018). Background for the entire study: For a replicate experiment, RNA from around 20,000 or 100,000 naive CD8 T cells was divided into five aliquots, of which four were sequenced. The study was a methods study using CD8 T cells to benchmark molecular-identifier clustering-based TCR repertoire sequencing (MIDCIRS) and TCR RNA copy counting.

Libraries of naive CD8 T cells were built from anywhere between roughly 20,000 and 1,100,000 sorted cells, with 10%, 30% or 50% of the purified RNA used. Naive CD8 T cells were FACS-sorted as CD8+CD4-CCR7+CD45RA+ on a BD FACSAria II into RLT Plus buffer. To test detection sensitivity, Jurkat RNA equivalent to more than 9 TCR copies was spiked into samples of roughly 19,000-1,000,000 naive CD8 T cells. CD8 T cells were enriched with RosetteSep CD8+ T Cell Enrichment Cocktail and Ficoll-Paque, followed by ACK red cell lysis. The research as a whole found: A single cell's worth of spiked-in Jurkat TCR RNA was reported detectable even among under 1.1 million naive CD8 T cells. Naive libraries contained spiked-in Jurkat TCR RNA (around ten copies' worth), which is not part of the donor repertoire. When barcode sub-clustering was left out, chimeric consensus sequences inflated TCR diversity, with chimeras reaching as high as 47%. Modeling indicated about 3.1 TCR RNA copies recovered per cell, compared with 7.5 to 10 by digital PCR, which implies a capture efficiency of 25% to 35%. Clones above 20 RNA copies held over 98% of molecules in CMV-specific effector cells but under 1% in naive cells. The sizes of highly expanded clones could end up underestimated when identical TCR molecules share a barcode.

Libraries were prepared through PCR. TCRdb names NextSeq 500 as the instrument used. Bulk TCR libraries were generated as previously described, with the TCR primers listed in Table S5 used. Purification of total RNA was performed with the Qiagen AllPrep DNA/RNA kit. Reads from multiple sequencing runs of the same library were pooled before analysis. For the original study's pipeline: Only reads with exact TCR constant sequence were kept, trimmed to 150 nt, and grouped by their 12-nt molecular barcodes. Within each barcode group, reads were sub-clustered at a 15% Levenshtein threshold, and quality-weighted consensus sequences were built per RNA molecule. Non-functional sequences were discarded, and so were lower-count sequences lying one edit away from another sequence. On the basis of fitting two negative binomial distributions, barcode sub-clusters with fewer than 20% of the maximum read count were discarded. The raw public reads went through TCRdb reprocessing: fastp at Q25, MiXCR clone calling, in-frame beta chains kept. Rows with one shared CDR3 protein collapse into an entry with the most common genes and DNA. TCRdb's processing, not the study's, gives the V and J calls here. This sample is represented by 490,000 or so distinct CDR3 sequences; about 26% of them were singletons. Under 0.85% of the sample is taken by the ten largest.

From cysteine to phenylalanine, the CDR3 is 14 amino acids long. The kept DNA is CDR3 alone, 42 bases in frame from the first base. The source material was naive CD8+ T cells from blood, with Jurkat cell RNA spiked in. What the cell subset or site label conveys for this sample: FACS-sorted CD8+CD4-CCR7+CD45RA+ naive T cells. The chain links TRBV12-3 or TRBV12-4 with TRBJ2-3, and 9 bases in between align with TRBD1. The TCR comes from a human donor in good health. Some libraries in this study had Jurkat cell RNA spiked in. The CDR3 is CASSVTGGSDTQCF. The nucleotide sequence is given as TGTGCCAGCAGTGTGACAGGGGGATCAGATACGCAGTGTTTT.